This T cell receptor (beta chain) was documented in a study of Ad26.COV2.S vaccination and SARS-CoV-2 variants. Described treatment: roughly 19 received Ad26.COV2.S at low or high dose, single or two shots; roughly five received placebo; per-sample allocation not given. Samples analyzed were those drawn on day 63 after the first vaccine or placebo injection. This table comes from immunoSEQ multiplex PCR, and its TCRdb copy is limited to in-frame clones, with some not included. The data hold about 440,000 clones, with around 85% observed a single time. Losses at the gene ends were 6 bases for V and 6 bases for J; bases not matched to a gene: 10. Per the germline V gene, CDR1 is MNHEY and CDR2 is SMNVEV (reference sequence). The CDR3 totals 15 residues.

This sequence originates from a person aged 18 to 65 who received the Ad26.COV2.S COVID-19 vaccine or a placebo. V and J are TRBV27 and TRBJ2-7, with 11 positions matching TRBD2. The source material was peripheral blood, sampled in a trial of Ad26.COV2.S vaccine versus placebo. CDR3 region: CASSLRLAGTSEQYF. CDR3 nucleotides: TGTGCCAGCAGCCTAAGACTAGCGGGAACTAGCGAGCAGTACTTC.